A selection of T cell receptor beta chains follows, all from one sample in a study of CD8 T cells in ankylosing spondylitis. TCRdb passed the 5' RACE reads through MiXCR, listing each CDR3 protein once. Here the sample spans about 240,000 distinct CDR3 sequences, around 25% being singletons. Input material: blood, either unsorted or a sorted T cell fraction (not recorded which). The receptors here all came from a male donor with ankylosing spondylitis or in good health (not recorded which). Both conserved end residues are part of each CDR3. A D gene is named only where the DNA matches it firmly. Size tells how often a clone was seen (once, few, many) or the class of an expanded clone, and some rows leave it out.

D	V	J	size	CDR3	DNA
.	TRBV20-1	TRBJ1-4	many	CSAPPGPSNEKLFF	TGCAGTGCCCCACCGGGACCGAGTAATGAAAAACTGTTTTTT
.	TRBV5-1	TRBJ2-3	.	CASRQNRDTQYF	TGCGCCAGCAGACAGAATCGAGATACGCAGTATTTT
.	TRBV20-1	TRBJ2-6	.	CSARASEPGANVLTF	TGCAGTGCTAGGGCCTCTGAACCTGGGGCCAACGTCCTGACTTTC
.	TRBV6-1	TRBJ1-5	.	CASSDGGGNQPQHF	TGTGCCAGCAGTGATGGTGGGGGCAATCAGCCCCAGCATTTT
TRBD2	TRBV3-1	TRBJ2-1	.	CASSIGLAGVEQFF	TGTGCCAGCAGCATTGGACTAGCGGGGGTCGAGCAGTTCTTC
.	TRBV20-1	TRBJ2-7	many	CSQAEPGPGEQYF	TGCAGTCAAGCTGAACCCGGGCCGGGGGAGCAGTACTTC
.	TRBV7-3	TRBJ2-2	.	CASSVGGATNTGELFF	TGTGCCAGCAGCGTGGGGGGGGCAACGAACACCGGGGAGCTGTTTTTT
TRBD1	TRBV2	TRBJ1-6	few	CASKGTGNSPLHF	TGTGCCAGCAAGGGGACAGGGAATTCACCCCTCCACTTT
.	TRBV29-1	TRBJ2-2	few	CSVTVSGELFF	TGCAGCGTTACTGTTTCCGGGGAGCTGTTTTTT
TRBD2	TRBV20-1	TRBJ2-1	many	CSASTPGRGGKNEQFF	TGCAGTGCTAGTACGCCGGGGCGGGGGGGCAAGAATGAGCAGTTCTTC
.	TRBV27	TRBJ2-2	many	CASSLEGVMDTGELFF	TGTGCCAGCAGTTTGGAGGGGGTAATGGACACCGGGGAGCTGTTTTTT
TRBD1	TRBV29-1	TRBJ2-5	few	CSVDRDRGQETQYF	TGCAGCGTTGATCGGGACAGGGGTCAAGAGACCCAGTACTTC